This is a list of T cell receptor beta chains from one sample in a study of blood T cell repertoires in COVID-19. Some clones are missing from TCRdb's copy, which holds only in-frame ones; the method was immunoSEQ multiplex PCR. The sample lists about 140,000 clones; just under 85% were seen once. The specimen was PBMCs or T cells enriched from blood (not recorded which). The receptors come from a woman aged 45-60 years with acute COVID-19. CDR3s include the opening cysteine and the closing phenylalanine or tryptophan. The D gene is left open where the match is weak. Rows may omit the clone size; those that give it use once, few, many or a size class.

CDR3 protein	CDR3 DNA	V gene	clone size	J gene	D gene
CASSRQGTEAFF	TGTGCCAGCAGCCGGCAGGGCACTGAAGCTTTCTTT	TRBV3-1/TRBV3-2	.	TRBJ1-1	.
CASSSLQGNTEAFF	TGTGCCAGCAGCTCCCTACAGGGGAACACTGAAGCTTTCTTT	TRBV5-6	once	TRBJ1-1	.
CASSGQGTGTETQYF	TGTGCCAGCAGTGGCCAAGGGACAGGGACAGAGACCCAGTACTTC	TRBV2	.	TRBJ2-5	TRBD1
CAWSPQGFSQAFF	TGTGCCTGGAGCCCCCAGGGGTTTAGCCAGGCTTTCTTT	TRBV30	.	TRBJ1-1	.
CASSSQNEQYF	TGCGCCAGCAGCTCCCAAAACGAGCAGTACTTC	TRBV5-1	.	TRBJ2-7	.
CASRKHSGSGELFF	TGTGCCAGCAGAAAACATAGCGGGAGCGGGGAGCTGTTTTTT	TRBV27	.	TRBJ2-2	TRBD2
CATSDAGTGQYEQYF	TGTGCCACCAGTGATGCCGGGACAGGGCAGTACGAGCAGTACTTC	TRBV24-1	.	TRBJ2-7	TRBD1
CAWNRGGDSPLHF	TGTGCCTGGAATAGGGGGGGGGATTCACCCCTCCACTTT	TRBV30	.	TRBJ1-6	.
CASSQGPSGNPYEQYF	TGCGCCAGCAGCCAAGGCCCTAGCGGGAACCCGTACGAGCAGTACTTC	TRBV4-1	few	TRBJ2-7	TRBD2
CAWSANFEGAKLFF	TGTGCCTGGAGTGCAAACTTCGAGGGAGCAAAACTGTTTTTT	TRBV30	.	TRBJ1-4	.
CSAWVRSQRNEQFF	TGCAGCGCCTGGGTACGAAGCCAGCGGAATGAGCAGTTCTTC	TRBV29-1	.	TRBJ2-1	.
CASSLSRGGRVYEQYF	TGTGCCAGCAGTTTATCGAGGGGGGGCAGGGTCTACGAGCAGTACTTC	TRBV27	.	TRBJ2-7	.
CASSLPRGRSYEQYF	TGTGCCAGCAGCTTACCCAGGGGGAGATCCTACGAGCAGTACTTC	TRBV7-8	.	TRBJ2-7	TRBD1
CATSVGMNTEAFF	TGTGCCACCAGCGTCGGTATGAACACTGAAGCTTTCTTT	TRBV15	.	TRBJ1-1	.
CASSGDLGVSLNEQFF	TGCGCCAGCAGCGGAGATCTAGGGGTGAGTTTGAATGAGCAGTTCTTC	TRBV5-1	.	TRBJ2-1	.
CAWGRGSEQYF	TGTGCCTGGGGGCGGGGCTCCGAGCAGTACTTC	TRBV30	.	TRBJ2-7	.
CASSSPRRTGRSSYEQYF	TGTGCCAGCAGTTCCCCCCGAAGGACAGGAAGGAGCTCCTACGAGCAGTACTTC	TRBV28	.	TRBJ2-7	TRBD1
CASSFLTSGTYEQYF	TGTGCCAGCAGTTTTCTGACTAGCGGTACCTACGAGCAGTACTTC	TRBV27	.	TRBJ2-7	TRBD2
CATSRDRQGEQFF	TGTGCCACCAGCAGAGATCGACAGGGTGAGCAGTTCTTC	TRBV15	once	TRBJ2-1	TRBD1
CASSPDRLNEQFF	TGTGCCAGTAGTCCGGACAGGCTAAATGAGCAGTTCTTC	TRBV19	.	TRBJ2-1	TRBD1
CASSSRPGGRDGYTF	TGTGCCAGCAGCTCGCGCCCAGGGGGTAGGGATGGCTACACCTTC	TRBV11-2	.	TRBJ1-2	TRBD1
CASSLERTLGYNEQFF	TGTGCCAGCAGCTTAGAAAGGACTCTCGGGTACAATGAGCAGTTCTTC	TRBV7-8	.	TRBJ2-1	.
CASSPFSGEHTEAFF	TGTGCCAGCTCACCATTCTCCGGGGAACACACTGAAGCTTTCTTT	TRBV18	few	TRBJ1-1	.
CASSQRTGENYGYTF	TGTGCCAGCAGCCAACGGACAGGGGAAAACTATGGCTACACCTTC	TRBV4-2	few	TRBJ1-2	TRBD1
CASGHRAHNEQFF	TGTGCCAGCGGCCACAGGGCCCACAATGAGCAGTTCTTC	TRBV7-2	.	TRBJ2-1	.
CASSLFGAGTGAYEQYF	TGCGCCAGCAGCTTGTTTGGGGCCGGGACAGGGGCCTACGAGCAGTACTTC	TRBV5-1	.	TRBJ2-7	TRBD1
CSVEGGQGARDTQYF	TGCAGCGTTGAAGGCGGACAGGGGGCAAGAGATACGCAGTATTTT	TRBV29-1	.	TRBJ2-3	TRBD1
CASSPTGGASDTEAFF	TGTGCCAGCTCACCAACGGGGGGCGCTTCGGACACTGAAGCTTTCTTT	TRBV18	.	TRBJ1-1	.
CASSLDRVLTGYTF	TGTGCCAGCAGCTTAGACAGGGTTTTAACAGGCTACACCTTC	TRBV11-2	.	TRBJ1-2	.
CASRSGTSGEQYF	TGTGCCAGCAGATCCGGGACTAGTGGCGAGCAGTACTTC	TRBV7-2	.	TRBJ2-7	TRBD2
CASSLETANSPLHF	TGTGCCAGCAGCTTAGAGACAGCAAATTCACCCCTCCACTTT	TRBV11-3	.	TRBJ1-6	.
CASSNIPGQGVFEQFF	TGTGCCAGCAGTAACATTCCGGGACAGGGGGTTTTTGAGCAGTTCTTC	TRBV6-4	.	TRBJ2-1	TRBD1
CASSVEGSGAYNEQFF	TGTGCCAGCAGCGTAGAAGGATCAGGGGCCTACAATGAGCAGTTCTTC	TRBV9	.	TRBJ2-1	.
CASSSGALTNTEAFF	TGTGCCAGCAGCTCAGGGGCCCTGACGAACACTGAAGCTTTCTTT	TRBV9	many	TRBJ1-1	.
CASSLFTPGGWDTEAFF	TGTGCCAGCAGTTTATTCACCCCAGGGGGCTGGGACACTGAAGCTTTCTTT	TRBV27	.	TRBJ1-1	TRBD1
CSAGQGGSYNEQFF	TGCAGCGCTGGGCAGGGGGGATCCTACAATGAGCAGTTCTTC	TRBV29-1	few	TRBJ2-1	.
CASSPVAGGGEDTQYF	TGTGCCAGCAGCCCTGTGGCGGGAGGCGGGGAAGATACGCAGTATTTT	TRBV7-9	.	TRBJ2-3	TRBD2
CAWRDGIKAGQAGAKNIQYF	TGTGCCTGGAGGGACGGCATCAAAGCGGGCCAGGCGGGGGCCAAAAACATTCAGTACTTC	TRBV30	.	TRBJ2-4	.
CASSLRGYANTGELFF	TGTGCCAGCAGCTTGCGCGGGTACGCGAACACCGGGGAGCTGTTTTTT	TRBV5-4	.	TRBJ2-2	.
CASSIGYRSRGRDKNIQYF	TGTGCCAGTAGTATCGGGTACAGATCGAGGGGGCGCGACAAAAACATTCAGTACTTC	TRBV19	.	TRBJ2-4	TRBD1
CASSLWTGTSYEQYF	TGTGCCAGCAGCCTCTGGACAGGGACTTCCTACGAGCAGTACTTC	TRBV7-2	.	TRBJ2-7	TRBD1
CASRERLAGTTDTQYF	TGCGCCAGCAGAGAGAGACTAGCGGGAACCACAGATACGCAGTATTTT	TRBV4-1	.	TRBJ2-3	TRBD2
CASSLLDEGIQYF	TGTGCCAGCAGTTTACTAGATGAGGGCATTCAGTACTTC	TRBV28	.	TRBJ2-4	.
CASSNGRSGAVKETQYF	TGTGCCAGTAGTAACGGGAGGTCTGGAGCGGTTAAAGAGACCCAGTACTTC	TRBV19	.	TRBJ2-5	TRBD2
CASSLGGRSEETQYF	TGTGCCAGCAGCTTGGGGGGGCGGTCTGAAGAGACCCAGTACTTC	TRBV5-4	.	TRBJ2-5	.